This is a list of T cell receptor beta chains from one sample in a study of post-analysis software for immune sequencing data. TCRdb re-analysed the PCR reads in MiXCR, keeping a single row per CDR3 protein. The table has hundreds of thousands of distinct CDR3 sequences, about 32% seen once. Sequenced sample: blood. The origin of the receptors is a girl aged 10-17 years with multiple sclerosis. Both conserved end residues are part of each CDR3. Each record gives: V gene, clone size, J gene, D gene, CDR3 DNA, CDR3 protein. The D gene is left open where the match is weak. Rows may omit the clone size; those that give it use once, few, many or a size class.

TRBV5-6	few	TRBJ2-7	-	TGTGCCAGCAGCTTGATCCAGACAATCTACGAGCAGTACTTC	CASSLIQTIYEQYF
TRBV7-2	many	TRBJ2-7	TRBD2	TGTGCCAGCAGCCCTGGACTAGCAAGCTACGAGCAGTACTTC	CASSPGLASYEQYF
TRBV2	-	TRBJ2-5	TRBD2	TGTGCCAGCAGTGAAGGACTAGCGGGGGGACCCCGAGAGACCCAGTACTTC	CASSEGLAGGPRETQYF
TRBV5-1	few	TRBJ2-3	-	TGCGCCAGCAGCTTCACAGTCTTGCCGGTGGGAGATACGCAGTATTTT	CASSFTVLPVGDTQYF
TRBV27	many	TRBJ2-1	-	TGTGCCAGCAGTTTGGACAGCAATGAGCAGTTCTTC	CASSLDSNEQFF
TRBV9	-	TRBJ2-3	TRBD1	TGTGCCAGCAGCGCCGGGACAGGGGGCGGGAATACGCAGTATTTT	CASSAGTGGGNTQYF
TRBV6-2/TRBV6-3	-	TRBJ1-1	-	TGTGCCAGCAGCTATGCGAACACTGAAGCTTTCTTT	CASSYANTEAFF
TRBV27	few	TRBJ2-1	-	TGTGCCAGCAGTTTAAAAAACAAGGGTGAGCAGTTCTTC	CASSLKNKGEQFF
TRBV20-1	few	TRBJ2-7	TRBD2	TGCAGTGCTCGGTGGACTAGCGGGCCTTTGAGCTTCGAGCAGTACTTC	CSARWTSGPLSFEQYF
TRBV20-1	few	TRBJ2-7	TRBD2	TGCAGTGCCCGACTAGCGGGAAGGAGCGAGCAGTACTTC	CSARLAGRSEQYF
TRBV6-5	-	TRBJ2-1	-	TGTGCCAGCAGTCTCGGGGGATGGGAATACAATGAGCAGTTCTTC	CASSLGGWEYNEQFF
TRBV20-1	-	TRBJ2-5	-	TGCAGTGCTGGCCCACAGGCCCAAGAGACCCAGTACTTC	CSAGPQAQETQYF
TRBV6-1	-	TRBJ2-7	-	TGTGCCAGCAGTGAAGAGAGGGGGGACTCCTTTGCCCAGTACTTC	CASSEERGDSFAQYF
TRBV24-1	many	TRBJ2-3	-	TGTGCCACCAGCCGGACAGTCGAAGAGCAGTATTTT	CATSRTVEEQYF
TRBV5-1	few	TRBJ2-3	TRBD1	TGCGCCAGCAGCCTGGAGATGGGACAGGTCACAGATACGCAGTATTTT	CASSLEMGQVTDTQYF
TRBV2	-	TRBJ1-1	-	TGTGCCAGCACCTCGTTTCAGGAGGACACTGAAGCTTTCTTT	CASTSFQEDTEAFF
TRBV9	-	TRBJ1-5	-	TGTGCCAGCAGCTCAAGAGGGGAGAGAAATCAGCCCCAGCATTTT	CASSSRGERNQPQHF
TRBV6-2/TRBV6-3	-	TRBJ2-5	-	TGTGCCAGCACCACCAACAGGGCTCAAGAGACCCAGTACTTC	CASTTNRAQETQYF
TRBV4-3	-	TRBJ1-1	TRBD1	TGCGCCAGCAGCCAAGAACTGGACAGGGCGACTGAAGCTTTCTTT	CASSQELDRATEAFF
TRBV7-6	-	TRBJ1-1	-	TGTGCCAGCAGGCTGTCCAGGAACACTGAAGCTTTCTTT	CASRLSRNTEAFF
TRBV5-6	-	TRBJ2-1	-	TGTGCCAGCAGCTTGGGGACGGCGGGCTACAATGAGCAGTTCTTC	CASSLGTAGYNEQFF
TRBV3-1	-	TRBJ2-3	-	TGTGCCAGCAGCCAAGGACCCGGCCCCACAGATACGCAGTATTTT	CASSQGPGPTDTQYF
TRBV20-1	-	TRBJ2-2	TRBD2	TGCAGTGCTAGCCCGACTAGCGGGAGGGCAGTGCCCGGGGAGCTGTTTTTT	CSASPTSGRAVPGELFF
TRBV9	few	TRBJ2-5	TRBD2	TGTGCCAGCAGCGCAACAACCCTAGCGGGAGGGCCGGTAAGAGAGACCCAGTACTTC	CASSATTLAGGPVRETQYF
TRBV29-1	-	TRBJ2-3	-	TGCAGCGCGCTAGGAGTAGCTTCCGATACGCAGTATTTT	CSALGVASDTQYF